Shown below are 14 T cell receptor beta chains from a single sample sequenced in a study of T cells after somatic rescue of genetic block. The table came from immunoSEQ multiplex PCR; TCRdb's copy has only in-frame clones and leaves some out. The data contain around 100,000 clones, 75% to 95% of them singletons. Sequencing was performed on peripheral blood mononuclear cells (PBMCs). These receptors all come from a woman aged 18-29 years.

The chain has TRBV7-2 and TRBJ1-2; possible D gene TRBD1, 5 bases. This CDR3 has 14 residues. Between the trimmed V and J ends, which lost 4 bases and 5 bases, there was a span of 14 bases. CDR1 is SGHTA and CDR2 is FQGNSA in the germline V gene. CDR3 in DNA: TGTGCCAGCAGCTCAGGGATCGGGTATTATGGCTACACCTTC. Protein: CASSSGIGYYGYTF.

The chain carries TRBV19 and TRBJ2-3; D is unresolved. Trimming took off 2 bases at V and 1 base at J, with 10 bases between the two ends. The CDR3 runs to 15 residues. Germline V lookup: CDR1 LNHDA, CDR2 SQIVND (reference sequence). The CDR3 here is CASSISGYRTDTQYF. In DNA, the CDR3 is TGTGCCAGTAGTATATCCGGCTACCGCACAGATACGCAGTATTTT.

The chain joins TRBV30 to TRBJ2-2; no firm D call. The CDR3 length is 13 residues. V dropped 4 bases and J dropped 0 bases, with 6 bases sitting between them. The germline V gene has CDR1 GTSNPN and CDR2 SVGIG (reference sequence). The DNA of the CDR3 is TGTGCCTGGATCACGGCGAACACCGGGGAGCTGTTTTTT. Translated, it gives CAWITANTGELFF.

The chain uses TRBV28 and TRBJ1-2, with a weak D call TRBD1 (6 bases). V gave up 4 bases and J gave up 4 bases, with 13 bases separating them. The CDR3 has 14 amino acids. The V gene's germline CDR1 is MDHEN and CDR2 SYDVKM. This CDR3 reads CASSSPGQIYGYTF. DNA of the CDR3: TGTGCCAGCAGTTCCCCTGGACAGATCTATGGCTACACCTTC.

Written as DNA, the CDR3 is TGCGCCAGCAGCCAAGGACTGGATTCCTACGAGCAGTACTTC. Encoded protein: CASSQGLDSYEQYF. This chain uses TRBV4-1 with TRBJ2-7; unclear D gene. CDR1 is MGHRA, CDR2 YSYEKL, per germline. The CDR3 is 14 residues long. Trimming pared 1 base from V and 1 base from J, leaving 8 bases between.

The CDR3 spells CASSERQGNQPQHF. CDR3 DNA sequence: TGTGCCAGCAGTGAACGGCAGGGCAATCAGCCCCAGCATTTT. The genes are TRBV6-1 and TRBJ1-5, with D uncertain. V was trimmed by 2 bases and J by 2 bases, leaving 7 bases between them. This CDR3 region has 14 residues. Germline CDR1 MNHNS, CDR2 SASEGT.

V and J are TRBV7-6 and TRBJ2-1, with 10 bases that match TRBD1. With V trimmed by 8 bases and J by 4 bases, 2 bases remained unmatched. The CDR3 is 13 amino acids. CDR1 and CDR2 (germline): SGHVS, FNYEAQ. The CDR3 DNA is TGTGCCAGCGGACAGGGGGGTTACAATGAGCAGTTCTTC. It codes for CASGQGGYNEQFF.

This chain uses TRBV7-9 with TRBJ2-3, with D unclear. Trimming left V 2 bases short and J 3 bases short, with 3 bases between. This CDR3 comprises 12 residues. Germline-derived CDR1 and CDR2 are SEHNR and FQNEAQ (reference sequence). In DNA form, the CDR3 reads TGTGCCAGCAGCTTAAGTACAGATACGCAGTATTTT. Its protein is CASSLSTDTQYF.

The V call is TRBV7-2, the J call TRBJ1-4; maybe TRBD1 (6 bases). Germline lookup yields CDR1 SGHTA and CDR2 FQGNSA. Trimming took 4 bases from V and 5 from J, leaving 11 bases between them. The CDR3 totals 14 residues. The CDR3 here is CASSSGQSNEKLFF. The CDR3 nucleotides read TGTGCCAGCAGCTCTGGACAGTCCAATGAAAAACTGTTTTTT.

The V and J genes are TRBV27 and TRBJ1-2, with D perhaps matching TRBD1 (5 bases). CDR1 MNHEY and CDR2 SMNVEV come from the germline V gene (reference sequence). The V gene lost 5 bases and the J gene lost 4 bases, with 20 bases spanning the gap. This CDR3 region has 16 residues. CDR3 sequence reads: CASSRDRARGIYGYTF. The CDR3 region has the DNA TGTGCCAGCAGTAGGGACCGGGCCCGAGGGATCTATGGCTACACCTTC.

V is TRBV5-3 and J is TRBJ2-3; D gene ambiguous. TRBV5-3 qualifies as an ORF whose function is uncertain. Trimming removed 1 base at V and 3 bases at J, with 3 bases between. The CDR3 covers 12 residues. The chain's CDR3 is CARSLYTDTQYF. The CDR3 coding sequence is TGTGCCAGAAGCTTGTATACAGATACGCAGTATTTT.

The rearrangement uses TRBV18 and TRBJ1-1; D call uncertain. V gave up 6 bases and J gave up 1 base, with 12 bases separating them. Germline V gene data show CDR1 as KGHSH and CDR2 as LQKENI. There are 14 residues in the CDR3. The CDR3 bases are TGTGCCAGCTCTCTGATCGGCTCGAACACTGAAGCTTTCTTT. This codes for CASSLIGSNTEAFF.

The rearrangement links TRBV27 to TRBJ2-7; 7 positions agree with TRBD2. CDR1 MNHEY and CDR2 SMNVEV come from the germline V gene (reference sequence). The CDR3 runs to 17 residues. V trimming: 2 bases; J trimming: 5 bases; junction bases outside the gene matches: 15. DNA for the CDR3: TGTGCCAGCAGTTTAAGCTCTGGGGAGGGATCAATGCACGAGCAGTACTTC. Its translation: CASSLSSGEGSMHEQYF.

The chain combines TRBV5-1 with TRBJ2-3; D possibly corresponds to TRBD1 (6 bases). Germline V gene lookup returns CDR1 SGHRS and CDR2 YFSETQ. The V end was cut by 4 bases, the J end by 3 bases, with 15 bases between. The CDR3 extends over 15 amino acids. CDR3 sequence (DNA): TGCGCCAGCAGCGCAGACTACACAGGGACAGATACGCAGTATTTT. Residues: CASSADYTGTDTQYF.